The rows below give T cell receptor beta chains drawn from one sample of a study of blood T cell repertoires in COVID-19. Some clones are missing from TCRdb's copy, which holds only in-frame ones; the method was immunoSEQ multiplex PCR. The data show hundreds of thousands of clones, with 65% to 90% seen just once and roughly 15% held by the top ten. Sequenced material: peripheral blood. The origin of the receptors is a human donor in a cohort sampled during active COVID-19. Both conserved end residues are part of each CDR3. D genes are given only for firm matches. Clone size, where shown, is once, few, many, or a class for clones that have expanded.

CDR3 length,V gene,clone size,J gene,D gene,CDR3 protein,CDR3 DNA
14,TRBV9,.,TRBJ1-3,.,CASSVSNRGNTIYF,TGTGCCAGCAGCGTATCCAACAGGGGAAACACCATATATTTT
17,TRBV27,.,TRBJ2-6,.,CASSFVGVSSGANVLTF,TGTGCCAGCAGCTTTGTAGGGGTATCCTCTGGGGCCAACGTCCTGACTTTC
14,TRBV9,.,TRBJ1-6,.,CASSVGQENSPLHF,TGTGCCAGCAGCGTAGGACAGGAGAATTCACCCCTCCACTTT
16,TRBV2,.,TRBJ1-5,.,CASSGGGMAGNQPQHF,TGTGCCAGCAGTGGCGGAGGTATGGCAGGCAATCAGCCCCAGCATTTT
20,TRBV10-3,.,TRBJ1-1,TRBD1,CAISSRVAGRDGAGGTEAFF,TGTGCCATCAGTTCCCGGGTGGCAGGGAGAGATGGCGCAGGGGGTACTGAAGCTTTCTTT
16,TRBV6-5,.,TRBJ1-4,.,CASSYGGGVSSEKLFF,TGTGCCAGCAGTTACGGCGGAGGGGTCAGTAGTGAAAAACTGTTTTTT
14,TRBV18,.,TRBJ1-2,.,CASSPGTGGYGYTF,TGTGCCAGCTCACCAGGGACTGGGGGCTATGGCTACACCTTC
13,TRBV2,.,TRBJ2-7,.,CASSESEEYEQYF,TGTGCCAGCAGTGAGAGTGAGGAGTACGAGCAGTACTTC
14,TRBV6-5,.,TRBJ1-2,.,CASSLGPTSNGYTF,TGTGCCAGCAGCCTGGGGCCCACATCGAATGGCTACACCTTC
14,TRBV7-8,.,TRBJ2-7,TRBD2,CASSPGGVSYEQYF,TGTGCCAGCAGCCCCGGGGGGGTCTCCTACGAGCAGTACTTC
17,TRBV19,.,TRBJ1-1,.,CASSFPGGGAENTEAFF,TGTGCCAGTAGCTTCCCCGGGGGGGGCGCCGAGAACACTGAAGCTTTCTTT
11,TRBV28,.,TRBJ1-1,.,CASRTNTEAFF,TGTGCCAGCAGAACTAACACTGAAGCTTTCTTT
15,TRBV19,.,TRBJ2-1,TRBD2,CASTRGGGRIYEQFF,TGTGCCAGTACCCGCGGAGGCGGGAGAATTTATGAGCAGTTCTTC
14,TRBV6-2/TRBV6-3,.,TRBJ2-7,TRBD2,CASSFSGRLGEQYF,TGTGCCAGCAGTTTTAGCGGGAGGCTGGGTGAGCAGTACTTC
16,TRBV19,.,TRBJ2-2,TRBD2,CASYTGGGPSTGELFF,TGTGCCAGTTATACGGGAGGCGGGCCGAGCACCGGGGAGCTGTTTTTT
19,TRBV7-6,.,TRBJ2-1,TRBD2,CASSLQAQTSGRAKVEQFF,TGTGCCAGCAGCTTGCAAGCCCAGACTAGCGGGAGGGCCAAGGTTGAGCAGTTCTTC
14,TRBV4-3,.,TRBJ2-1,.,CASSQARGRYEQFF,TGCGCCAGCAGCCAGGCGCGGGGGCGGTATGAGCAGTTCTTC
17,TRBV4-1,.,TRBJ1-2,.,CASSQPKSRTGHYGYTF,TGCGCCAGCAGCCAACCGAAATCTCGTACAGGCCACTATGGCTACACCTTC
15,TRBV4-3,.,TRBJ1-6,.,CASSQNTQQNSPLHF,TGCGCCAGCAGCCAGAATACCCAACAGAATTCACCCCTCCACTTT
17,TRBV28,few,TRBJ1-1,.,CASSPPGILRVNTEAFF,TGTGCCAGCAGTCCCCCCGGGATTCTACGGGTGAACACTGAAGCTTTCTTT
16,TRBV5-1,.,TRBJ1-2,TRBD1,CASSESVGYRGNGYTF,TGCGCCAGCAGTGAATCGGTCGGCTACAGGGGAAATGGCTACACCTTC
15,TRBV19,.,TRBJ1-5,.,CASSIARYSNQPQHF,TGTGCCAGTAGTATAGCCCGTTATAGCAATCAGCCCCAGCATTTT
15,TRBV27,.,TRBJ1-1,TRBD1,CASSSYFGTEAEAFF,TGTGCCAGCAGTTCCTATTTTGGGACAGAGGCTGAAGCTTTCTTT
14,TRBV20-1,.,TRBJ2-7,TRBD1,CSASRAGGAYEQYF,TGCAGTGCTAGTCGGGCAGGGGGCGCGTACGAGCAGTACTTC
15,TRBV7-9,.,TRBJ1-3,TRBD1,CASSVGQASGNTIYF,TGTGCCAGCAGCGTCGGACAGGCCTCTGGAAACACCATATATTTT
17,TRBV19,.,TRBJ1-4,.,CATRSRGGFATNEKLFF,TGTGCCACCAGGAGCAGAGGGGGATTTGCAACTAATGAAAAACTGTTTTTT
13,TRBV19,.,TRBJ2-7,TRBD2,CASSISGSTEQYF,TGTGCCAGTAGTATCAGCGGGAGTACCGAGCAGTACTTC
15,TRBV3-1/TRBV3-2,.,TRBJ2-7,.,CASSQGPGTSNEQYF,TGTGCCAGCAGCCAAGGGCCGGGAACTAGTAACGAGCAGTACTTC